What follows are 7 T cell receptor beta chains derived from one specimen sequenced in a study of shared clonotypes between healthy human individuals. Profiled with immunoSEQ multiplex PCR; TCRdb holds only in-frame clones, not every one. The sample records about 380,000 clones, 96% being singletons. The sequenced material came from memory CD8+ T cells sorted from blood. Subset noted: CD45RO+ cells pooled with CCR7-negative TemRA cells. The receptor set was obtained from a man aged 30-40 years in good health.

This clone has a single count. Other DNA sequences of this sample code for an identical CDR3. This chain connects TRBV5-1 to TRBJ1-4; TRBD1 agrees at 9 bases. The V gene end was trimmed by 0 bases and the J gene end by 0 bases; junction bases not matched to a gene: 0. The germline gives CDR1 SGHRS, CDR2 YFSETQ. CDR3 size: 16 residues. CDR3 bases: TGCGCCAGCAGCTTGGGACAGGGGGCAACTAATGAAAAACTGTTTTTT. Translated: CASSLGQGATNEKLFF.

This clone was observed once. The V gene is TRBV5-4, the J gene TRBJ1-4; 10 bases map to TRBD1. Germline V CDR1 and CDR2: SGHNT, YYREEE (reference sequence). After removal of 4 bases from V and 7 bases from J, the junction contained 4 bases not matched to a gene. The CDR3 sequence is 14 residues long. Written as DNA, the CDR3 is TGTGCCAGCAGCGAGACAGGGGGCGGTGAAAAACTGTTTTTT. It yields the protein CASSETGGGEKLFF.

This clone has just one count. The V gene is TRBV28, the J gene TRBJ2-1, with unresolved D. Between the trimmed V and J ends, which lost 3 bases and 12 bases, there was a span of 9 bases. CDR1 and CDR2 from the germline V gene are MDHEN and SYDVKM. The CDR3 spans 11 residues. The CDR3 here is CASSLGQLQFF. CDR3 DNA sequence: TGTGCCAGCAGTTTGGGCCAACTGCAGTTCTTC.

About this clone: An end of the junction does not agree with germline; a read error may underlie this. The gene calls are TRBV10-3 and TRBJ2-5; D not resolved. The CDR3 covers 12 residues. Per the germline V gene, CDR1 is ENHRY and CDR2 is SYGVKD. CDR3 sequence: CASSVGGETQYF. For the CDR3, the DNA is TGTGCCAGCAGTGTGGGTGGGGAGACCCAGTACTTC.

This clone was recorded a few times. The chain combines TRBV4-1 with TRBJ2-7; D is ambiguous. Trimming stripped 0 bases from V and 0 bases from J, with 12 bases between. The CDR3 runs to 16 residues. CDR1 and CDR2 (germline): MGHRA, YSYEKL. CDR3 DNA sequence: TGCGCCAGCAGCCAAGACTGGGGTGAGAGCTCCTACGAGCAGTACTTC. This sequence encodes CASSQDWGESSYEQYF.

Turning to this clone: Other DNA sequences in the same sample also yield this CDR3. The rearrangement joins TRBV5-4 to TRBJ2-2, with 8 nucleotides matching TRBD1. The germline gives CDR1 SGHNT, CDR2 YYREEE (reference sequence). Trimming took 2 bases from V and 5 from J; bases not matched to a gene: 2. The CDR3 has 14 amino acids. The CDR3 region is CASSLTGGTGELFF. Here the CDR3 DNA reads TGTGCCAGCAGCTTAACAGGGGGGACCGGGGAGCTGTTTTTT. Complete variable domain (other parts from reference TRBV5-4 and TRBJ2-2): ETGVTQSPTHLIKTRGQQVTLRCSSQSGHNTVSWYQQALGQGPQFIFQYYREEENGRGNFPPRFSGLQFPNYSSELNVNALELDDSALYLCASSLTGGTGELFFGEGSRLTVL.

The J gene is TRBJ2-7, the V gene TRBV1; TRBD2 is the table's D call, not checked against the DNA. TRBV1 represents a pseudogene. The CDR3 sequence is 18 residues long. The CDR3 bases are TGCACCAGCAGCCAAGAAACCCAACCCCCAGCGCGGAGCTACGAGCAGTACTTC. This gives the protein CTSSQETQPPARSYEQYF.